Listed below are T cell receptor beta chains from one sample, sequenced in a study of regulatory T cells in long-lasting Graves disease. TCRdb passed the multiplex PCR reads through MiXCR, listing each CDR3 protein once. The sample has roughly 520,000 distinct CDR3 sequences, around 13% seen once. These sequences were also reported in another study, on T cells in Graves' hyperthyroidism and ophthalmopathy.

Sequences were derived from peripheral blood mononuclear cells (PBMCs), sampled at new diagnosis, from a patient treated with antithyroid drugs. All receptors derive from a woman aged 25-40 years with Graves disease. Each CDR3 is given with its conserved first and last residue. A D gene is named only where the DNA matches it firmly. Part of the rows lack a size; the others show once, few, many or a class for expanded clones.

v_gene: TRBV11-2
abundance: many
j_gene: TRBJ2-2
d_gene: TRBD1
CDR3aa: CASSLLPSRGRSTGELFF
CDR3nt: TGTGCCAGCAGCTTACTCCCCTCCAGGGGGCGTAGCACCGGGGAGCTGTTTTTT

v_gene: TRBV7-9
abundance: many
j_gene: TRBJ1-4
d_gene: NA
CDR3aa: CASSLLGGYANEKLFF
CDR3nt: TGTGCCAGCAGCTTATTGGGGGGTTATGCGAATGAAAAACTGTTTTTT

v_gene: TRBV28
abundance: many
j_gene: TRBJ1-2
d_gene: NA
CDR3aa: CASSPLGDYGYTF
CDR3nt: TGTGCCAGCAGTCCCCTCGGAGACTATGGCTACACCTTC

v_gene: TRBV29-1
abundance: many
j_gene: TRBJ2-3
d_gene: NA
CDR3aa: CSVEGGTSDTQYF
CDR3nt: TGCAGCGTTGAGGGCGGGACCTCAGATACGCAGTATTTT

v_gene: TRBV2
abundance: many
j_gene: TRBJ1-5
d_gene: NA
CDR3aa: CASSDYLSNQPQHF
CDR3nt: TGTGCCAGCAGTGATTATCTGAGCAATCAGCCCCAGCATTTT

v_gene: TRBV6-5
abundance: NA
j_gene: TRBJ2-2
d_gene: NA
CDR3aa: CASSSLLNTGELFF
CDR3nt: TGTGCCAGCAGTTCTTTACTGAACACCGGGGAGCTGTTTTTT

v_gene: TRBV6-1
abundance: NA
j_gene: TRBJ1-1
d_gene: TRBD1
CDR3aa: CASPQRDRGPEAFF
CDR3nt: TGTGCCAGCCCACAACGGGACAGGGGACCTGAAGCTTTCTTT

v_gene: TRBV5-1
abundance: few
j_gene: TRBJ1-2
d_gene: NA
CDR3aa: CASSSGPSNYGYTF
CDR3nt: TGCGCCAGCAGCTCAGGGCCGAGTAACTATGGCTACACCTTC

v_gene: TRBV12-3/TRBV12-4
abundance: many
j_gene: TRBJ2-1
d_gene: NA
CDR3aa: CASSLAGSTGRVQFF
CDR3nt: TGTGCCAGCAGTTTAGCGGGGTCGACAGGGAGGGTGCAGTTCTTC

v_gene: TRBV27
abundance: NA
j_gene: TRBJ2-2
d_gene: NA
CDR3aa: CASSLLHPRMGPGELFF
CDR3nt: TGTGCCAGCAGTTTACTCCATCCTCGAATGGGGCCCGGGGAGCTGTTTTTT

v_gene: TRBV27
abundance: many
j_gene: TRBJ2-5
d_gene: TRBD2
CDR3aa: CASSPRTSGYQETQYF
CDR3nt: TGTGCCAGCAGTCCCCGGACTAGCGGGTACCAAGAGACCCAGTACTTC

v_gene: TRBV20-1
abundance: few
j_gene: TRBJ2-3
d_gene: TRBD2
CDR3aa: CSARDLRQRRLAGQTDTQYF
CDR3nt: TGCAGTGCTAGAGATCTGAGACAAAGGAGACTAGCGGGGCAAACAGATACGCAGTATTTT

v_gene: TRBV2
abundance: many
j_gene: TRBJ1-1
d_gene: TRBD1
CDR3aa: CATEGQGTEAFF
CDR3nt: TGTGCCACAGAAGGACAGGGGACTGAAGCTTTCTTT

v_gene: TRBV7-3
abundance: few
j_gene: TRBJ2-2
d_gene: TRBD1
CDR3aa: CASSSKGGLVPGELFF
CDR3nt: TGTGCCAGCAGCTCCAAAGGGGGCCTGGTCCCCGGGGAGCTGTTTTTT

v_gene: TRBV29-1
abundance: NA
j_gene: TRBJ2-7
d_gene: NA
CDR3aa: CSVVEQGSYEQYF
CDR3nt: TGCAGCGTTGTTGAACAGGGTTCCTACGAGCAGTACTTC

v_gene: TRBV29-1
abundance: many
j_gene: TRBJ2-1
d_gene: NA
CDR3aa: CSVGFGGYNEQFF
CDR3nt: TGCAGCGTCGGATTTGGCGGATACAATGAGCAGTTCTTC

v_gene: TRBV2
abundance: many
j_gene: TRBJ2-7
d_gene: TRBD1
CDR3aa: CASRQETGANEQYF
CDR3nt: TGTGCCAGCAGGCAGGAGACAGGGGCCAACGAGCAGTACTTC

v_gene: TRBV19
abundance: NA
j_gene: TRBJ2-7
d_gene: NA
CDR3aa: CASSDLTYEQYF
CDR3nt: TGTGCCAGTAGTGATCTAACCTACGAGCAGTACTTC

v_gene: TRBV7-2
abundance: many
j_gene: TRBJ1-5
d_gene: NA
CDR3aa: CASSLVGGYSNQPQHF
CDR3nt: TGTGCCAGCAGCTTAGTCGGGGGTTATAGCAATCAGCCCCAGCATTTT

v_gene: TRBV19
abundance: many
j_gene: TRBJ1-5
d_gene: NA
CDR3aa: CASHALSGSYQPQHF
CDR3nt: TGTGCCAGTCACGCGCTTTCAGGTAGCTATCAGCCCCAGCATTTT

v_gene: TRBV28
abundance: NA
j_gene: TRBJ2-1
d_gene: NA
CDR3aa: CASSLSGVGEQFF
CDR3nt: TGTGCCAGCAGTCTATCAGGGGTTGGTGAGCAGTTCTTC

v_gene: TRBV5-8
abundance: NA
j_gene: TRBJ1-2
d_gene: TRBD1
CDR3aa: CASSWTGTGPGYTF
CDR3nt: TGTGCCAGCAGCTGGACCGGGACAGGGCCGGGCTACACCTTC

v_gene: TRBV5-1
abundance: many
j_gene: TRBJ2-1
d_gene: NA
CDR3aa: CASSIPTLVGEQFF
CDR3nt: TGCGCCAGCAGCATCCCGACCTTAGTTGGCGAGCAGTTCTTC

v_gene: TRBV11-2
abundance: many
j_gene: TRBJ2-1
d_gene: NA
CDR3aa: CASSSQDEQFF
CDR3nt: TGTGCCAGCAGCTCCCAGGATGAGCAGTTCTTC

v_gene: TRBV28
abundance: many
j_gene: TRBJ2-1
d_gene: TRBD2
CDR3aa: CASSRSGSSDNEQFF
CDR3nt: TGTGCCAGCAGCCGGAGCGGGAGCTCGGACAATGAGCAGTTCTTC

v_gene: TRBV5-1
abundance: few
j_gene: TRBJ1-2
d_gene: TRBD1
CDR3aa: CASSATAGEGQFYGYTF
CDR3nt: TGCGCCAGCAGCGCCACGGCGGGGGAGGGACAGTTCTATGGCTACACCTTC

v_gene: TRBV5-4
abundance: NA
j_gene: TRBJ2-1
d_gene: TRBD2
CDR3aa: CAAGGYNEQFF
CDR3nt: TGTGCCGCGGGGGGTTACAATGAGCAGTTCTTC

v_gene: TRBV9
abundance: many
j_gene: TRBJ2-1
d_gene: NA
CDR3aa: CASSVGSNEQFF
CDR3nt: TGTGCCAGCAGCGTAGGCAGCAATGAGCAGTTCTTC

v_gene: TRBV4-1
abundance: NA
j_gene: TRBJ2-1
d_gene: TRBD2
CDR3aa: CASSALAGESYNEQFF
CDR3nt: TGCGCCAGCAGCGCACTAGCGGGAGAATCCTACAATGAGCAGTTCTTC

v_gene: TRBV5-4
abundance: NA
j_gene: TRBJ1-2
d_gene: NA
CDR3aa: CASSLGGWTPRGYGYTF
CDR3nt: TGTGCCAGCAGCTTGGGGGGCTGGACCCCTAGGGGCTATGGCTACACCTTC

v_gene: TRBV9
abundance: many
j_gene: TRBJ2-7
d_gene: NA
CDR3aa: CASSVVGGPGEQYF
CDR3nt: TGTGCCAGCAGCGTAGTTGGCGGACCAGGGGAGCAGTACTTC

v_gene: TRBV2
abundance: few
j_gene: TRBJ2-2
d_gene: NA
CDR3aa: CASSDVTNTGELFF
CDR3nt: TGTGCCAGTTCGGACGTAACGAACACCGGGGAGCTGTTTTTT

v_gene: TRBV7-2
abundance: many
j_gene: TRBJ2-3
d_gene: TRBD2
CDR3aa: CASSVAGVPDTQYF
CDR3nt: TGTGCCAGCAGCGTAGCGGGAGTCCCAGATACGCAGTATTTT

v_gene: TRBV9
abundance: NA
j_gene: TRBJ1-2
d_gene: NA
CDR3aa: CASTAGTENYGYTF
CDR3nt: TGTGCCAGCACTGCCGGGACGGAAAACTATGGCTACACCTTC

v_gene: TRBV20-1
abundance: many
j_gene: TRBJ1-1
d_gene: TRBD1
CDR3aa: CSARDSRTGVHTEAFF
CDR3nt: TGCAGTGCTAGAGACTCAAGGACAGGGGTTCACACTGAAGCTTTCTTT

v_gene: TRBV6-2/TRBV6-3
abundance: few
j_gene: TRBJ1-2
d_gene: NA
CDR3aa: CASSYGGSNYGYTF
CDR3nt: TGTGCCAGCAGTTACGGCGGCAGCAACTATGGCTACACCTTC

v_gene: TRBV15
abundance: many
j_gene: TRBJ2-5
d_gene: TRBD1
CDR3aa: CATSRWTGTSQETQYF
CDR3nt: TGTGCCACCAGCCGTTGGACAGGGACTTCCCAAGAGACCCAGTACTTC

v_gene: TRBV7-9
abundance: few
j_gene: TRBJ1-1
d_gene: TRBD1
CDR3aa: CASSSTTGASAFF
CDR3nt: TGTGCCAGCAGCTCAACGACAGGGGCATCGGCTTTCTTT

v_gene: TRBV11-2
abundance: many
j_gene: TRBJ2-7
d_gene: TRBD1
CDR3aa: CASSSLGTGAYEQYF
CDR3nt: TGTGCCAGCAGCTCCCTGGGGACAGGGGCCTACGAGCAGTACTTC

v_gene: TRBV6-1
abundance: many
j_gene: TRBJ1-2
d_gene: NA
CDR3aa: CASRRDRGYTF
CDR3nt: TGTGCCAGCCGCCGTGATCGTGGCTACACCTTC

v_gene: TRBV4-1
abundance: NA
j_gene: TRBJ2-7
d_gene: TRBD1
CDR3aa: CASSRGTGNFAYEQYF
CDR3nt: TGCGCCAGCAGCCGAGGGACAGGGAATTTTGCCTACGAGCAGTACTTC

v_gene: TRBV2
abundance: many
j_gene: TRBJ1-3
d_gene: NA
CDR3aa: CASSSEVTIYF
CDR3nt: TGTGCCAGCAGTTCGGAGGTCACCATATATTTT

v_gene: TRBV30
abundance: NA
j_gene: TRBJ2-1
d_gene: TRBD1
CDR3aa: CAFSRDRPYNEQFF
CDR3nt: TGTGCGTTCTCCCGGGACAGACCCTACAATGAGCAGTTCTTC

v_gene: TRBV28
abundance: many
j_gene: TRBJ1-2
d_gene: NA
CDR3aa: CASSPGTANYGYTF
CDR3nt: TGTGCCAGCAGCCCTGGGACGGCTAACTATGGCTACACCTTC

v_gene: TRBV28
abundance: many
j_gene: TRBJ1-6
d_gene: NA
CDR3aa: CASSPLGDWGSPLHF
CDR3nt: TGTGCCAGCAGTCCACTCGGGGATTGGGGTTCACCCCTCCACTTT

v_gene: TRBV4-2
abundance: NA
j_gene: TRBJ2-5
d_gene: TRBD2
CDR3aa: CASRQDGSGAQETQYF
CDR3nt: TGTGCCAGCAGGCAAGATGGTAGCGGGGCCCAAGAGACCCAGTACTTC

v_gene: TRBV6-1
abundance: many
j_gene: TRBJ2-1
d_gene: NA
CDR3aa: CASSPGGKGARDEQFF
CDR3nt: TGTGCCAGCAGCCCGGGGGGAAAGGGGGCGCGAGATGAGCAGTTCTTC

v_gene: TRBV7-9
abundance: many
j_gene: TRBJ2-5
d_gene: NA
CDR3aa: CASSPARPQETQYF
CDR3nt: TGTGCCAGCAGCCCCGCCCGGCCACAAGAGACCCAGTACTTC

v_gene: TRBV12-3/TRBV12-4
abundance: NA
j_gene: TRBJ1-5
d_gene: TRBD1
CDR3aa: CASSFQGTGGNQPQHF
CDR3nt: TGTGCCAGCAGTTTTCAAGGGACAGGGGGCAATCAGCCCCAGCATTTT

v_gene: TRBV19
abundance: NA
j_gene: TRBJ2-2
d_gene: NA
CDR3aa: CASRDFLNTGELFF
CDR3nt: TGTGCCAGTAGGGATTTTCTGAACACCGGGGAGCTGTTTTTT

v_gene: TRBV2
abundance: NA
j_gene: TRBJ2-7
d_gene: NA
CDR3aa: CASSEANGPYEQHF
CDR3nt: TGTGCCAGCAGTGAAGCGAATGGGCCCTACGAGCAGCACTTC

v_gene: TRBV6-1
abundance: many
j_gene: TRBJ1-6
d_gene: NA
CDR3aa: CASREPPRPLHF
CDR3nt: TGTGCCAGCAGGGAACCTCCGAGACCCCTCCACTTT

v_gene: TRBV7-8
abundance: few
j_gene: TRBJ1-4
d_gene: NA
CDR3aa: CASSFRHLAANEKLFF
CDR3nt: TGTGCCAGCAGCTTCAGACACTTGGCTGCAAATGAAAAACTGTTTTTT

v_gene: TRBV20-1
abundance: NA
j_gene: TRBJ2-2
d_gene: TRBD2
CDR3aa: CSAIEREGPGELFF
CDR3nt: TGCAGTGCTATAGAGCGGGAGGGCCCCGGGGAGCTGTTTTTT

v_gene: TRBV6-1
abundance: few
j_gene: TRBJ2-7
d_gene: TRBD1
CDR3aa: CASRQDPTGSGEQYF
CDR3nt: TGTGCCAGCAGACAAGACCCGACAGGGTCGGGAGAGCAGTACTTC